These 21 T cell receptor beta chains were all obtained from the same sample, sequenced in a study of T cells in Graves' hyperthyroidism and ophthalmopathy (dated by TCRdb to the late 2010s). The library came from multiplex PCR. For sequencing, an Illumina HiSeq 2000 was employed. TCR beta CDR3 regions were amplified from RNA transcripts. The TCR CDR3 was subjected to a first round of RT-PCR using the HTBI primer set and the Qiagen OneStep RT-PCR kit. TCRdb passed the public sequencing reads through fastp at Q25 and MiXCR, retaining productive beta sequences. Rows with one shared CDR3 protein collapse into an entry with the most common genes and DNA. The sample table holds 550,000 to 800,000 distinct CDR3 sequences, of which about 18% were seen once. Roughly 15% of the sample comes from the top ten. The sequenced sample consisted of blood. The receptors derive from a man in his fifties or sixties with Graves' hyperthyroidism.

This clonotype was recorded at least ten times. No DNA is shown, since the ends of the CDR3 on it are uncertain; the CDR3 is the one TCRdb lists. The chain recombines TRBV27 with TRBJ2-5; the DNA was not used to check the table's D call, TRBD2. The CDR3 extends over 16 residues, inclusive of both ends. Per germline, CDR1 MNHEY and CDR2 SMNVEV (reference sequence). The CDR3 is CASSSSGGNVLWAQYF.

This clonotype has ten or more counts. The rearrangement joins TRBV28 to TRBJ2-2; 8 positions agree with TRBD1. Per germline, CDR1 MDHEN and CDR2 SYDVKM. V trimming: 8 bases; J trimming: 5 bases; junction bases outside the gene matches: 1. The CDR3 runs to 12 residues. The CDR3: CASGTGTGELFF. CDR3 DNA: TGTGCCAGCGGGACAGGTACCGGGGAGCTGTTTTTT. The complete variable domain, with remaining parts taken from reference TRBV28 and TRBJ2-2, reads DVKVTQSSRYLVKRTGEKVFLECVQDMDHENMFWYRQDPGLGLRLIYFSYDVKMKEKGDIPEGYSVSREKKERFSLILESASTNQTSMYLCASGTGTGELFFGEGSRLTVL.

This clonotype was observed a handful of times. The chain links TRBV6-6 to TRBJ1-5; no reliable D call. The CDR3 spans 15 residues. Between the trimmed V and J ends, which lost 2 bases and 1 base, there was a span of 9 bases. CDR1 is MNHNY and CDR2 is SVGAGI in the germline V gene (reference sequence). The CDR3 loop is CASSYDRLSNQPQHF. CDR3 nucleotides: TGTGCCAGCAGTTACGACCGACTAAGCAATCAGCCCCAGCATTTT.

V usage is TRBV11-2 and J usage is TRBJ2-1; 8 nucleotides line up with TRBD2. This CDR3 contains 15 residues. V trimming: 8 bases; J trimming: 3 bases; junction bases outside the gene matches: 9. Germline CDR1 SGHAT, CDR2 FQNNGV. The CDR3, as DNA: TGTGCCAGCGCCCCTGGCGGGAGGTTCTACAATGAGCAGTTCTTC. This encodes CASAPGGRFYNEQFF.

V is TRBV29-1 and J is TRBJ2-7; maybe TRBD2 (5 bases). Germline V lookup: CDR1 SQVTM, CDR2 ANQGSEA. Deletions cut 6 bases from V and 2 bases from J, with 14 bases between. The CDR3 contains 13 residues. The CDR3 spells CSVLEGTTYEQYF. The CDR3 DNA reads as TGCAGCGTGCTTGAGGGCACCACCTACGAGCAGTACTTC.

The chain couples TRBV27 to TRBJ1-5; the match to TRBD1 covers 12 bases. After removal of 7 bases from V and 1 base from J, the junction contained 17 bases not matched to a gene. Germline V gives CDR1 MNHEY, CDR2 SMNVEV (reference sequence). The CDR3 runs 20 residues. CDR3 bases: TGTGCCAGCACCCTTCCCCCCCGGGACAGGGGGCATGCGAGCAATCAGCCCCAGCATTTT. It specifies CASTLPPRDRGHASNQPQHF.

Turning to this clonotype: Possible read error: a much larger clone is one base away. The missing conserved phenylalanine or tryptophan at the end of this CDR3 makes a read error likely. V is TRBV5-1 and J is TRBJ2-5; no firm D call. Germline V gene sequence: CDR1 SGHRS, CDR2 YFSETQ. The CDR3 has 13 amino acids. V was clipped by 2 bases and J by 1 base, with 6 bases between them. The chain's CDR3 is CASSLQFQETQYL. For the CDR3, the DNA is TGCGCCAGCAGCTTACAGTTCCAAGAGACCCAGTACCTC.

The DNA for the CDR3 is TGTGCCACCAGCAGAGGATATGAGGATGATGGCGGGGAGCTGTTTTTT. Its protein is CATSRGYEDDGGELFF. V and J are TRBV15 and TRBJ2-2; D not resolved. Germline V gene sequence: CDR1 LNHNV, CDR2 YYDKDF (reference sequence). This CDR3 region has 16 residues. V lost 1 base and J lost 7, with 16 bases in between.

J is TRBJ1-2 and V is TRBV5-1, with D possibly being TRBD1 (5 bases). Germline V gene sequence: CDR1 SGHRS, CDR2 YFSETQ. With 5 bases removed from V and 6 bases from J, the gap between germline ends came to 14 bases. The CDR3 extends over 13 amino acids. The CDR3 DNA follows: TGCGCCAGCAGGCGCAGGGATGCTGATGGCTACACCTTC. Translation: CASRRRDADGYTF.

As regards this clonotype: At one end, the junction sequence differs from germline, possibly due to a read error. J is TRBJ2-5 and V is TRBV4-2; the D gene is possibly TRBD2 (7 bases). The germline gives CDR1 LGHNA, CDR2 YNFKEQ. The CDR3 sequence is 15 residues long. As DNA, the CDR3 is TGTGCTAGCAGCCAATCTAGCGGAGGGGGGGAGACCCAGTACTTC. This encodes CASSQSSGGGETQYF.

There are a few counts of this clonotype. The chain couples TRBV19 to TRBJ2-1; D may be TRBD2 (5 bases). The CDR3 spans 13 residues. Germline V gene lookup returns CDR1 LNHDA and CDR2 SQIVND (reference sequence). Trimming took off 5 bases at V and 6 bases at J, with 11 bases between the two ends. The CDR3 loop is CASSLLAANEQFF. In nucleotides, the CDR3 is TGTGCCAGTAGTCTCCTAGCTGCCAATGAGCAGTTCTTC.

This clonotype appeared many times. The chain links TRBV28 to TRBJ1-2, with TRBD1 matching over 9 bases. The CDR3 has 15 residues. Per germline, CDR1 MDHEN and CDR2 SYDVKM. V gave up 2 bases and J gave up 7 bases; unmatched junction bases: 8. CDR3: CASSLAGQGLGGYTF. For the CDR3, the DNA is TGTGCCAGCAGTTTAGCCGGACAGGGGCTTGGTGGCTACACCTTC.

This chain connects TRBV7-2 to TRBJ1-3, with TRBD1 as a possible D gene (6 bases). Trimming pared 0 bases from V and 8 bases from J, leaving 14 bases between. The CDR3 extends over 15 amino acids. Germline V gene data show CDR1 as SGHTA and CDR2 as FQGNSA. Here the CDR3 reads CASSLAPRGGYTIYF. CDR3 nucleotides: TGTGCCAGCAGCTTAGCCCCCAGGGGAGGGTACACCATATATTTT.

This clonotype was counted ten times or more. The chain is built from TRBV20-1 and TRBJ2-1, with 9 positions matching TRBD1. V lost 5 bases, J lost 1 base, and 6 bases stayed unmatched. Germline CDR1 and CDR2: DFQATT and SNEGSKA (reference sequence). The CDR3 has 15 amino acids. The CDR3 coding sequence is TGCAGTGCTTCTACAGGGGGCGCGTCCTACAATGAGCAGTTCTTC. Its protein product is CSASTGGASYNEQFF.

This clonotype was seen at least ten times. This chain links TRBV7-3 with TRBJ2-1, with 12 nucleotides matching TRBD1. This CDR3 is 14 amino acids long. Trimming took 5 bases from V and 7 from J; bases not matched to a gene: 3. In germline, CDR1 is SGHTA, CDR2 FQGTGA. CDR3 amino acids: CASSRDRGRNEQFF. CDR3 nucleotide sequence: TGTGCCAGCAGCCGGGACAGGGGGCGGAATGAGCAGTTCTTC.

This clonotype showed up many times. The chain uses TRBV20-1 and TRBJ2-7, with a possible D match to TRBD2 (6 bases). This CDR3 has 13 amino acids. Looked up from germline, CDR1 is DFQATT and CDR2 is SNEGSKA (reference sequence). V was pared by 0 bases and J by 9 bases, with 15 bases between. CDR3 nucleotides: TGCAGTGCTAGAGAAGCGGGCCCCCCGGGGCAGTACTTC. This encodes CSAREAGPPGQYF.

Many counts were recorded for this clonotype. This sequence joins TRBV7-9 and TRBJ2-7; tentative D call: TRBD2 (6 bases). Germline assignment: CDR1 SEHNR and CDR2 FQNEAQ (reference sequence). Trimming took off 0 bases at V and 6 bases at J, with 9 bases between the two ends. This CDR3 has 13 amino acids. CDR3 DNA sequence: TGTGCCAGCAGCTTAGCGTGGGGGGTCGAGCAGTACTTC. This gives the protein CASSLAWGVEQYF.

The chain combines TRBV5-6 with TRBJ2-2; D may match TRBD1 or TRBD2 (5 bases each). CDR1 SGHDT and CDR2 YYEEEE come from the germline V gene. Deletions cut 3 bases from V and 2 bases from J, with 14 bases between. This CDR3 has 16 amino acids. The CDR3 reads CASSSGRGSNTGELFF. Written as DNA, the CDR3 is TGTGCCAGCAGCTCCGGACGGGGCAGCAACACCGGGGAGCTGTTTTTT.

The sample holds many counts of this clonotype. The chain is built from TRBV6-6 and TRBJ2-4; D is possibly TRBD1 or TRBD2 (5 bases each). The CDR3 spans 17 residues. The germline V gene encodes CDR1 MNHNY and CDR2 SVGAGI (reference sequence). The V and J ends lost 0 bases and 0 bases respectively, with 12 bases between them. The chain's CDR3 is CASSYSRGGGAKNIQYF. CDR3 DNA sequence: TGTGCCAGCAGTTACTCGAGAGGTGGGGGAGCCAAAAACATTCAGTACTTC.

This clonotype was seen at least ten times. The chain couples TRBV3-1 to TRBJ2-3; 7 positions match TRBD1. V shed 7 bases and J 6 bases; nucleotides not matched to a gene: 16. CDR1 and CDR2 from the germline V gene are LGHDT and YNNKEL (reference sequence). The length of the CDR3 is 16 residues. The CDR3 nucleotides read TGTGCCAGCACCCCAGAGGGACAGCTCCGTGTGGATACGCAGTATTTT. It specifies CASTPEGQLRVDTQYF.

V is TRBV7-3 and J is TRBJ1-3; no clear D. This CDR3 has 15 residues. Germline assignment: CDR1 SGHTA and CDR2 FQGTGA. Deletions cut 2 bases from V and 0 bases from J, with 8 bases between. Written as DNA, the CDR3 is TGTGCCAGCAGCTTAGCTTCTTCCTCTGGAAACACCATATATTTT. Encoded protein: CASSLASSSGNTIYF.